Included here is one TCR beta chain sequence, with context. Its antigen is still unknown. One entry per CDR3 protein results from TCRdb running MiXCR on the reads. Among roughly 150,000 distinct CDR3 sequences listed, more than 25% were seen once. Germline lookup yields CDR1 KGHDR and CDR2 SFDVKD. V was clipped by 8 bases and J by 6 bases; unmatched bases: 5. The CDR3 totals 14 residues. This sample stems from a study of T cell repertoires in cytomegalovirus infection. Looking at the study overall: Both CMV infection and a matching HLA type were indicated by public TCR beta signatures.

J is TRBJ2-2 and V is TRBV24-1; TRBD1 agrees at 10 bases. This receptor was identified in a human donor in good health (CMV status not recorded). Some clones in this sample may be carry-over from other donors' samples. The sequences come from CD8+ T cells from cultured PBMCs, collected from culture after CMV antigen stimulation. This CDR3 reads CATKDRGVAGELFF. The CDR3 DNA reads as TGTGCCACCAAGGACAGGGGGGTCGCCGGGGAGCTGTTTTTT.